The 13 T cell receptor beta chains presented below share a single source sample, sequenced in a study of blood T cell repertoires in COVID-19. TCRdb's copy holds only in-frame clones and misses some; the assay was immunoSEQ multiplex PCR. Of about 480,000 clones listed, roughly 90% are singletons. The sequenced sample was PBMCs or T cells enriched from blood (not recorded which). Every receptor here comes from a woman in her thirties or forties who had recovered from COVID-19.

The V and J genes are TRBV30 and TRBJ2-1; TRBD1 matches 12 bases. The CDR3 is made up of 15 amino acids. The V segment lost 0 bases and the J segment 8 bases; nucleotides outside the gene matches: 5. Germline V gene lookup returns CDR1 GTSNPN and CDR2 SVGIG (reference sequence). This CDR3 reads CAWSVSGTGGHEQFF. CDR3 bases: TGTGCCTGGAGTGTCTCCGGGACAGGGGGCCATGAGCAGTTCTTC.

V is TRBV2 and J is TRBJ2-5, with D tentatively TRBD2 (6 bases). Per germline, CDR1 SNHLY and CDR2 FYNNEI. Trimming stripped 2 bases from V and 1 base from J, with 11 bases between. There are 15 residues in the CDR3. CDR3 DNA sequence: TGTGCCAGCAGTGAATGGGGGAGGACCCAAGAGACCCAGTACTTC. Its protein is CASSEWGRTQETQYF.

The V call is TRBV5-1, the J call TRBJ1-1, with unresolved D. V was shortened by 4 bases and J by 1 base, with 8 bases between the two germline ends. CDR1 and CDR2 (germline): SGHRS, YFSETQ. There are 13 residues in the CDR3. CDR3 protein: CASSGDPNTEAFF. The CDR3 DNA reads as TGCGCCAGCAGCGGAGATCCGAACACTGAAGCTTTCTTT.

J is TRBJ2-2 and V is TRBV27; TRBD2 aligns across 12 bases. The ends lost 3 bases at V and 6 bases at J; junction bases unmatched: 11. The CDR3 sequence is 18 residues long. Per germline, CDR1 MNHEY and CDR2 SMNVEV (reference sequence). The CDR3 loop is CASSFSTRLAGVSGELFF. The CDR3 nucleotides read TGTGCCAGCAGTTTCTCGACCCGACTAGCGGGAGTTTCCGGGGAGCTGTTTTTT.

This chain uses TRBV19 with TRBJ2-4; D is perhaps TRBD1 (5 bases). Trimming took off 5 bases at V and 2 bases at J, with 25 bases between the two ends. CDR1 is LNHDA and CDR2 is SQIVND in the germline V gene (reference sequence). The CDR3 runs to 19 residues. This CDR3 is CASSPWSRTLTGPKNIQYF. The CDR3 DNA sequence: TGTGCCAGTAGTCCCTGGAGCAGGACATTGACCGGACCCAAAAACATTCAGTACTTC.

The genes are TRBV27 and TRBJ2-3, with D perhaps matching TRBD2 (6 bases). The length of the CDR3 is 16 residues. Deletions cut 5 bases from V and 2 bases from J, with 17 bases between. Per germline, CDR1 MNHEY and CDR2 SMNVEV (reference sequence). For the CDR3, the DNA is TGTGCCAGCAGTCGACTAGTTTCTGAGGCCACAGATACGCAGTATTTT. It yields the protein CASSRLVSEATDTQYF.

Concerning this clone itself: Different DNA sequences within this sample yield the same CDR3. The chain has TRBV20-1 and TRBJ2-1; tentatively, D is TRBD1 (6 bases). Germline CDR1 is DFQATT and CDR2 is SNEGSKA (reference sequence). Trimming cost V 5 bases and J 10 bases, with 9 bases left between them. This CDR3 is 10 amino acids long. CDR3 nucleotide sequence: TGCAGTGCTCAGGGGTTAGAGCAGTTCTTC. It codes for CSAQGLEQFF.

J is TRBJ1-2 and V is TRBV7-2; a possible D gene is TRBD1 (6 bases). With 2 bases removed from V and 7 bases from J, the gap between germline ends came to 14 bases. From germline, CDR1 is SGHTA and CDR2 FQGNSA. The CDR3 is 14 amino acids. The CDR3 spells CASSLLGGAGGYTF. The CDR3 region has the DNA TGTGCCAGCAGCTTATTAGGGGGGGCTGGTGGCTACACCTTC.

CDR3 sequence: CASSSTRKSEQYF. The CDR3 DNA sequence: TGCGCCAGCAGCTCGACTAGGAAGAGCGAGCAGTACTTC. The chain has TRBV5-1 and TRBJ2-7, with D tentatively TRBD2 (6 bases). This CDR3 is built from 13 residues. Germline loops: CDR1 SGHRS, CDR2 YFSETQ. V was cut by 3 bases and J by 6 bases, with 13 bases left in between.

CDR3 residues: CASSPRGGVYGYTF. The CDR3, as DNA: TGTGCCAGCAGCCCGCGAGGGGGCGTCTATGGCTACACCTTC. The chain couples TRBV6-5 to TRBJ1-2, with 7 bases matching TRBD1. Germline trimming cut 6 bases from V and 4 bases from J; bases unmatched to any gene: 8. The CDR3 is 14 residues long. From germline, CDR1 is MNHEY and CDR2 SVGAGI.

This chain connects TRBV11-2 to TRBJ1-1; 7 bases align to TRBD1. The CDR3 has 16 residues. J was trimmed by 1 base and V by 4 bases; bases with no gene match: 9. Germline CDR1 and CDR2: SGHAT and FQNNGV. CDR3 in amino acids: CASSSTRGLRNTEAFF. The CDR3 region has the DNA TGTGCCAGCAGCTCGACTAGGGGGCTGCGGAACACTGAAGCTTTCTTT. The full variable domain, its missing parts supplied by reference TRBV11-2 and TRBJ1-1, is EAGVAQSPRYKIIEKRQSVAFWCNPISGHATLYWYQQILGQGPKLLIQFQNNGVVDDSQLPKDRFSAERLKGVDSTLKIQPAKLEDSAVYLCASSSTRGLRNTEAFFGQGTRLTVV.

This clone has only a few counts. The CDR3 region is CASSSQGTGEQPQHF. The CDR3 DNA is TGTGCCAGCAGCTCACAGGGGACAGGGGAGCAGCCCCAGCATTTT. The chain carries TRBV7-2 and TRBJ1-5, with 10 nucleotides matching TRBD1. V was clipped by 4 bases and J by 7 bases; unmatched bases: 7. The CDR3 runs 15 residues. The germline V gene encodes CDR1 SGHTA and CDR2 FQGNSA. Filled out from reference TRBV7-2 and TRBJ1-5, the complete variable domain reads GAGVSQSPSNKVTEKGKDVELRCDPISGHTALYWYRQSLGQGLEFLIYFQGNSAPDKSGLPSDRFSAERTGGSVSTLTIQRTQQEDSAVYLCASSSQGTGEQPQHFGDGTRLSIL.

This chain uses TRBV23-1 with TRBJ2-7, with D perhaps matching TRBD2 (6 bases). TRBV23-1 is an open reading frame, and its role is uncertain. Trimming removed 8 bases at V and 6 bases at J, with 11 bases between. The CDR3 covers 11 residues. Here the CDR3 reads CASGSGGEQYF. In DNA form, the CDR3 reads TGCGCCAGCGGCTCCGGGGGCGAGCAGTACTTC.